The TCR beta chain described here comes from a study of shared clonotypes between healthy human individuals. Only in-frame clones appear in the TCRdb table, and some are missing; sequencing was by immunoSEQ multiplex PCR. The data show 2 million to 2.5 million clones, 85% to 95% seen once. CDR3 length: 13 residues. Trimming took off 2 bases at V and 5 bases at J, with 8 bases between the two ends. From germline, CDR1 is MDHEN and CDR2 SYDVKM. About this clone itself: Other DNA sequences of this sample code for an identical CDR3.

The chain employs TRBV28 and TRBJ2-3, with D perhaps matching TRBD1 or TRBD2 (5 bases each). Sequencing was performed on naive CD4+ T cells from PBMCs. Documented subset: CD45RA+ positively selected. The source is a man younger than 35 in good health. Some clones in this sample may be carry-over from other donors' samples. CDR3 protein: CASSLRGVDTQYF. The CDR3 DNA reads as TGTGCCAGCAGTTTAAGAGGGGTAGATACGCAGTATTTT.